This T cell receptor beta chain derives from a study of blood T cell repertoires in COVID-19. Turning to the study itself: Specimens from acute and convalescent COVID-19 originated in the United States, Italy and Spain. Nucleic acid was either cDNA or gDNA, and it came from T cells, B-cell-depleted T cells, or PBMCs.

Authors' methods: Estimation of nucleated cell counts was performed using reference gene primer amplification. Assay used: immunoSEQ multiplex PCR; TCRdb lists only in-frame clones, some missing. V, J and clone size reflect that table, while D and trimming were determined from the DNA. Of about 150,000 clones in the sample, approximately 80% were seen once. The CDR3 contains 15 residues. Sequencing was carried out using peripheral blood. This chain joins TRBV12-1 and TRBJ1-5; TRBD1 reflects the table's D call only, with no check against the DNA. TRBV12-1 is marked as a pseudogene. The receptor was isolated from a woman between 45 and 60 years old in a cohort sampled during active or convalescent COVID-19. The CDR3 coding sequence is TGTGCCAGCAGCTCGACAGGGAAAGGCAATCAGCCCCAGCATTTT. Amino acid sequence: CASSSTGKGNQPQHF.